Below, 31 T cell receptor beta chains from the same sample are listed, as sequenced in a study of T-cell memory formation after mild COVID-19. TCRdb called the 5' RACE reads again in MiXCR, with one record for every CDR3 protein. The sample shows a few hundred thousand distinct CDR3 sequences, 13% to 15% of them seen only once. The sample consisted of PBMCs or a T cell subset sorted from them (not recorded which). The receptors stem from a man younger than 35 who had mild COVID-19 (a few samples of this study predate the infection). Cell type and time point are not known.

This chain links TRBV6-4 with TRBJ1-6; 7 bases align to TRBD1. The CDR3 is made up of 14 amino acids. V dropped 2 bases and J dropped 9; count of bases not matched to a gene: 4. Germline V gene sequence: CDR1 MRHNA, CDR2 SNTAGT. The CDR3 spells CASSDGTETSPLHF. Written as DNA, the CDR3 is TGTGCCAGCAGTGACGGGACAGAGACTTCACCCCTCCACTTT.

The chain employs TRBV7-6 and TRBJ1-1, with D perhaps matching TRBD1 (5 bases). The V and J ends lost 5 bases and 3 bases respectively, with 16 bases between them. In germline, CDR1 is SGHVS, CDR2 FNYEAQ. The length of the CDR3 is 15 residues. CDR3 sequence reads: CASSLRDGGDTEAFF. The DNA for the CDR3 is TGTGCCAGCAGCCTCCGGGACGGGGGGGACACTGAAGCTTTCTTT.

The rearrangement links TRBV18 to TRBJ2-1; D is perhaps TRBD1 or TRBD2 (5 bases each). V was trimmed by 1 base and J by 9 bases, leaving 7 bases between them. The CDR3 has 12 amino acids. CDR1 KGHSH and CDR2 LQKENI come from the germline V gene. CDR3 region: CASSPLGPEQFF. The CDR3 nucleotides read TGTGCCAGCTCACCACTGGGACCTGAGCAGTTCTTC.

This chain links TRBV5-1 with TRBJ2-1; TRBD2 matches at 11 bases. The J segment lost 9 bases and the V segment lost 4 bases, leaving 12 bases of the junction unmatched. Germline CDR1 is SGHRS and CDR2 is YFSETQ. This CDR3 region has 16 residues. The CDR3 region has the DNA TGCGCCAGCAGCCAACCCCTAGCGGGGGGAATCGGTGAGCAGTTCTTC. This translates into CASSQPLAGGIGEQFF. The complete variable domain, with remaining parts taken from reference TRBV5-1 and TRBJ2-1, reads KAGVTQTPRYLIKTRGQQVTLSCSPISGHRSVSWYQQTPGQGLQFLFEYFSETQRNKGNFPGRFSGRQFSNSRSEMNVSTLELGDSALYLCASSQPLAGGIGEQFFGPGTRLTVL.

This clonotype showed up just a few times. DNA for the CDR3: TGTGCCAGCAGCCCCACTAGGGGTGGGTCTACTGAAGCTTTCTTT. It is translated as CASSPTRGGSTEAFF. The chain combines TRBV7-2 with TRBJ1-1, with TRBD1 as a possible D gene (5 bases). V was clipped by 5 bases and J by 5 bases, with 18 bases between them. Germline lookup yields CDR1 SGHTA and CDR2 FQGNSA. The CDR3 sequence is 15 residues long.

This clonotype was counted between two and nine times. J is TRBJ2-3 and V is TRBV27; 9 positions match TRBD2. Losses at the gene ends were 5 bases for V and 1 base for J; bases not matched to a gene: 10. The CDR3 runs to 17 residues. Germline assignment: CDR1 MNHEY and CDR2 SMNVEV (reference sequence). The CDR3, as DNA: TGTGCCAGCAGTCCCGGGACTAGCCCCCGGCGCACAGATACGCAGTATTTT. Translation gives CASSPGTSPRRTDTQYF.

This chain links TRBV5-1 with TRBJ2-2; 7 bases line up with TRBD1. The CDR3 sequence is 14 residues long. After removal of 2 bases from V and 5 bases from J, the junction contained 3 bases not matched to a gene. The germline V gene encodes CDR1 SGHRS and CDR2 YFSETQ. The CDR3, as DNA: TGCGCCAGCAGCTTAGAGGGGGCTACCGGGGAGCTGTTTTTT. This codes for CASSLEGATGELFF.

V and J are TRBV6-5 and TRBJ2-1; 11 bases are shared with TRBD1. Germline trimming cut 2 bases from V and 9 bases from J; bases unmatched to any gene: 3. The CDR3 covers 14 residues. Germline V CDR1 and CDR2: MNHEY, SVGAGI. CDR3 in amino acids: CASSYGTGGSEQFF. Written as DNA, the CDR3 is TGTGCCAGCAGTTACGGGACAGGGGGGAGTGAGCAGTTCTTC.

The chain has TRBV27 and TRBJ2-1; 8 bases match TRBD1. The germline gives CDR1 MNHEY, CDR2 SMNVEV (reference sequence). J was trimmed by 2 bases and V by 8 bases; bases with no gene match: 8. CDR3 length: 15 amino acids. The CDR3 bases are TGTGCCAGCGGGACGCGGGACAGGCCCTACAATGAGCAGTTCTTC. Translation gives CASGTRDRPYNEQFF.

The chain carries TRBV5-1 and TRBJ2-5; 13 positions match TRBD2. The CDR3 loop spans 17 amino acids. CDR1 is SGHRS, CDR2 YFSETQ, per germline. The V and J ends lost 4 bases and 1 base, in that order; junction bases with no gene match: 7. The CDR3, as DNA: TGCGCCAGCAGCCTAGGACTAGCGGGGGCCCTCCAAGAGACCCAGTACTTC. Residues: CASSLGLAGALQETQYF.

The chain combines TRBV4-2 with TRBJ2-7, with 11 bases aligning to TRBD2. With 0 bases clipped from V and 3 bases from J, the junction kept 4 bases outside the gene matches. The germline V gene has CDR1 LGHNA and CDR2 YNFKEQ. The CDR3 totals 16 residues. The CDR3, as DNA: TGTGCCAGCAGCCAAGACTCCGGGACTAGCGGCTACGAGCAGTACTTC. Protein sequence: CASSQDSGTSGYEQYF.

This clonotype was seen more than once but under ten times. This chain's CDR3 is CASSLAPQANTGELFF. CDR3 DNA sequence: TGCGCCAGCAGCTTGGCTCCTCAAGCGAACACCGGGGAGCTGTTTTTT. This rearrangement joins TRBV5-1 to TRBJ2-2; D not resolved. CDR3 length: 16 amino acids. Between the trimmed V and J ends, which lost 0 bases and 0 bases, there was a span of 9 bases. From germline, CDR1 is SGHRS and CDR2 YFSETQ.

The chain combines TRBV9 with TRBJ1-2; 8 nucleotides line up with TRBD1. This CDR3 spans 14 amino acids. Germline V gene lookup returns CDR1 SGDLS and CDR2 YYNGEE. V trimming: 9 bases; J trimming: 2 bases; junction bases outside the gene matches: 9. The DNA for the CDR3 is TGTGCCATAACAAGGAGGGACAGGAACTATGGCTACACCTTC. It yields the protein CAITRRDRNYGYTF.

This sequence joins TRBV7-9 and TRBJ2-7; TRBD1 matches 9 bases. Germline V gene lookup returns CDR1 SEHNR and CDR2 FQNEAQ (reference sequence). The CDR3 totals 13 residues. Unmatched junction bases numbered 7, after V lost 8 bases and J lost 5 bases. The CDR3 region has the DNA TGTGCCAGCGGTCGGGACAGGGTCCACGAGCAGTACGTC. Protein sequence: CASGRDRVHEQYV.

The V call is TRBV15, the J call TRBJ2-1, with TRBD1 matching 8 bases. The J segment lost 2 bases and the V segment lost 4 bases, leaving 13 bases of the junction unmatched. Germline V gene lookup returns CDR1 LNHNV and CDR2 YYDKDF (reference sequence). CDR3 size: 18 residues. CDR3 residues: CATSTYRPGTGAYNEQFF. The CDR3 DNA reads TGTGCCACCAGCACCTATAGACCCGGGACAGGAGCCTACAATGAGCAGTTCTTC.

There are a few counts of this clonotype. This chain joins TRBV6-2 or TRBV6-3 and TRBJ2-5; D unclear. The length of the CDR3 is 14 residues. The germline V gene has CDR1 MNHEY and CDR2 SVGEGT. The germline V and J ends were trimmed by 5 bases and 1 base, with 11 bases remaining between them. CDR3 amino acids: CASSGPASQETQYF. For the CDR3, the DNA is TGTGCCAGCAGTGGTCCGGCTAGCCAAGAGACCCAGTACTTC.

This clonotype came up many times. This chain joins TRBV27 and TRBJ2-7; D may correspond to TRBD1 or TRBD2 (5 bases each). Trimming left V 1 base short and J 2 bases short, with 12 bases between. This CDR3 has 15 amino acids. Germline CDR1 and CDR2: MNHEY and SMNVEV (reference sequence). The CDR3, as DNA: TGTGCCAGCAGTTTATATGGGACCGGCACCTACGAGCAGTACTTC. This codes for CASSLYGTGTYEQYF.

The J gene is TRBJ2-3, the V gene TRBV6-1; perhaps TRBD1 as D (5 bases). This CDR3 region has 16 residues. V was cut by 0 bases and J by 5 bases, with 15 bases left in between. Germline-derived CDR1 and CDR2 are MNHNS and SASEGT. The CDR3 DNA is TGTGCCAGCAGTGAAGCGAGACAGCGAAAACTAGATACGCAGTATTTT. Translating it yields CASSEARQRKLDTQYF.

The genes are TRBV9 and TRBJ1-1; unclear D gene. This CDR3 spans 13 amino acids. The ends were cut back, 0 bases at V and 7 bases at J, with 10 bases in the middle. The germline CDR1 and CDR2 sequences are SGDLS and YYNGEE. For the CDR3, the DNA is TGTGCCAGCAGCGTAGACAGTCTTAATGAAGCTTTCTTT. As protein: CASSVDSLNEAFF.

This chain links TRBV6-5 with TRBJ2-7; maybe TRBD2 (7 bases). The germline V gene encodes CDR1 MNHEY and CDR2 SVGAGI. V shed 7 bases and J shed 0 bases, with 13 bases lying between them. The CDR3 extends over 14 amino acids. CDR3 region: CASKRGGPSYEQYF. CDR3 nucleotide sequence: TGTGCCAGCAAGAGGGGGGGACCCTCCTACGAGCAGTACTTC.

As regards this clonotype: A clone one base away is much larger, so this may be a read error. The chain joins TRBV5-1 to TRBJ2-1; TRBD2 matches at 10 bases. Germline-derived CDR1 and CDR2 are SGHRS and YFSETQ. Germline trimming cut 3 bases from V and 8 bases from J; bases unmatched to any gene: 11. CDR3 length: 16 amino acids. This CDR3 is CASSYGAGGTFYEQFF. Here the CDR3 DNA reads TGCGCCAGCAGCTATGGAGCGGGGGGGACTTTCTATGAGCAGTTCTTC.

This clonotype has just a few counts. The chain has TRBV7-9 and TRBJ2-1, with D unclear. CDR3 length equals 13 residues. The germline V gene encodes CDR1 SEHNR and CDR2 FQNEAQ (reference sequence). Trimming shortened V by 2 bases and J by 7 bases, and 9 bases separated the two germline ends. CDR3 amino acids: CASSLNPVNEQFF. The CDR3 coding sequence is TGTGCCAGCAGCTTAAATCCCGTGAATGAGCAGTTCTTC.

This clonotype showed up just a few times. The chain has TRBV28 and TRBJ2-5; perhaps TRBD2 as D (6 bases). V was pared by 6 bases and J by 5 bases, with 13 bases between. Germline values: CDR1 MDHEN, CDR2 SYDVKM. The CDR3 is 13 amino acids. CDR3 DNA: TGTGCCAGCAGGGAGGAGGGTTGGGAGACCCAGTACTTC. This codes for CASREEGWETQYF.

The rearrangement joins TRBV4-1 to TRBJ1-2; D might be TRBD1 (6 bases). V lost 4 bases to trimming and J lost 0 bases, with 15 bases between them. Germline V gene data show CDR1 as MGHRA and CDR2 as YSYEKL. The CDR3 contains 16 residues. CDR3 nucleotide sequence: TGCGCCAGCAGCCCAAGTTGGACAGCGACTAACTATGGCTACACCTTC. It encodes CASSPSWTATNYGYTF.

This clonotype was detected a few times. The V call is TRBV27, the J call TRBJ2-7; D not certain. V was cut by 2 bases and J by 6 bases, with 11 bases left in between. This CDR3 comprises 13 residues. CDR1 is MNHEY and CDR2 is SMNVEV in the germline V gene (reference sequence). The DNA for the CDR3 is TGTGCCAGCAGTTTAAGGTGGGGTGGCGAGCAGTACTTC. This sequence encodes CASSLRWGGEQYF.

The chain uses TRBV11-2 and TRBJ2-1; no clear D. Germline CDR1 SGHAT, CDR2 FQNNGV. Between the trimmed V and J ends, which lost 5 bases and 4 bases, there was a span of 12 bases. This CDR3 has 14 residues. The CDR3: CASSAYQGYNEQFF. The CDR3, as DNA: TGTGCCAGCAGCGCGTACCAAGGTTACAATGAGCAGTTCTTC.

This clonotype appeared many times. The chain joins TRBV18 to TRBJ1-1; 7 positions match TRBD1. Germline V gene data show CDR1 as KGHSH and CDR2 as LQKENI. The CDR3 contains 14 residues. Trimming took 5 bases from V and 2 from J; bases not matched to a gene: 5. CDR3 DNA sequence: TGTGCCAGCTCAGCCGGGACAGATAACACTGAAGCTTTCTTT. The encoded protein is CASSAGTDNTEAFF.

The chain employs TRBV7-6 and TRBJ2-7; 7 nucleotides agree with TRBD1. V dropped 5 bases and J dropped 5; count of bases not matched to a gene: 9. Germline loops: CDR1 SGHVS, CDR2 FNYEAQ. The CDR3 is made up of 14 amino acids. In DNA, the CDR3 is TGTGCCAGCAGCCCAGGGACAGCCGGCGACGAGCAGTACTTC. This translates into CASSPGTAGDEQYF.

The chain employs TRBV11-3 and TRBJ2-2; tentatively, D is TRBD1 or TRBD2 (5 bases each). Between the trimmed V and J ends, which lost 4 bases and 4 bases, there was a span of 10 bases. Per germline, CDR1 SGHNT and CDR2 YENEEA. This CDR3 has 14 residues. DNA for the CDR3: TGTGCCAGCAGCTCGGCAGGGACCACCGGGGAGCTGTTTTTT. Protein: CASSSAGTTGELFF. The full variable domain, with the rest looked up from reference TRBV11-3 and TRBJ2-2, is EAGVVQSPRYKIIEKKQPVAFWCNPISGHNTLYWYLQNLGQGPELLIRYENEEAVDDSQLPKDRFSAERLKGVDSTLKIQPAELGDSAVYLCASSSAGTTGELFFGEGSRLTVL.

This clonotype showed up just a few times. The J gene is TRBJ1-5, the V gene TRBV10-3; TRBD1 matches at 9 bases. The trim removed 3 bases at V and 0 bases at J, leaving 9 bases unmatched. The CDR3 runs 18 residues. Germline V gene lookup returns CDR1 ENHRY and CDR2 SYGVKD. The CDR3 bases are TGTGCCATCAGTGAATCGGGACAGGGAGGGCCTAGCAATCAGCCCCAGCATTTT. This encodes CAISESGQGGPSNQPQHF.

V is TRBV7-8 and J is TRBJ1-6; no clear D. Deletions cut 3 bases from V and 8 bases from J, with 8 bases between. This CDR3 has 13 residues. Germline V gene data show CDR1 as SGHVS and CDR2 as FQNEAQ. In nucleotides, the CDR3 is TGTGCCAGCAGCTTCCGGACGGATTCACCCCTCCACTTT. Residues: CASSFRTDSPLHF. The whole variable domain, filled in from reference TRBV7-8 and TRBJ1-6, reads GAGVSQSPRYKVAKRGQDVALRCDPISGHVSLFWYQQALGQGPEFLTYFQNEAQLDKSGLPSDRFFAERPEGSVSTLKIQRTQQEDSAVYLCASSFRTDSPLHFGNGTRLTVT.